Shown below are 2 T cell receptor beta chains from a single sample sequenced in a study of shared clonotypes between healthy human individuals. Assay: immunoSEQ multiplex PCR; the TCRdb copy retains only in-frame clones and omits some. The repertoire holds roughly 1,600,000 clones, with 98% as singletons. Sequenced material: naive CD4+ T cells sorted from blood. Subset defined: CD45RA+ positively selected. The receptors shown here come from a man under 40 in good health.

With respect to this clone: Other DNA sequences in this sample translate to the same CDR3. The CDR3 DNA reads as TGTGCCTGGAGTGTCTCCCAAGAGACCCAGTACTTC. This encodes CAWSVSQETQYF. V usage is TRBV30 and J usage is TRBJ2-5; D call uncertain. Trimming removed 0 bases at V and 1 base at J, with 3 bases between. The CDR3 sequence is 12 residues long. Germline V gene sequence: CDR1 GTSNPN, CDR2 SVGIG (reference sequence).

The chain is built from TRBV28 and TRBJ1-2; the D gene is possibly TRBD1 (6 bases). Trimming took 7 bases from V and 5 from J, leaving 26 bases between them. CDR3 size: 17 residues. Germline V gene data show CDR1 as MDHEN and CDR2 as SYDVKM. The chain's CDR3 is CASIPGLKRGIGYGYTF. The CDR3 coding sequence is TGTGCCAGCATCCCGGGACTGAAAAGGGGGATAGGGTATGGCTACACCTTC.